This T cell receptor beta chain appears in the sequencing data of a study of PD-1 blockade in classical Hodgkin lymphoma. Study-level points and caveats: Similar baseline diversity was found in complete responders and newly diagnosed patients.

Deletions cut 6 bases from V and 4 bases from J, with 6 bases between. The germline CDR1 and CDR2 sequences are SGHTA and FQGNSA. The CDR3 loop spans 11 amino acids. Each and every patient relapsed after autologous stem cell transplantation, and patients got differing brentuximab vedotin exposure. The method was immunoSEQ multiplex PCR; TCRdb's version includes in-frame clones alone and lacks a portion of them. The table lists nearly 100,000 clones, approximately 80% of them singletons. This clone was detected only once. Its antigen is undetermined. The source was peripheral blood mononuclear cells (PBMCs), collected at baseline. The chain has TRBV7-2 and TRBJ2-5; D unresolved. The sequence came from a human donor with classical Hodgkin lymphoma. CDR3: CASRGIETQYF. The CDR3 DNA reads TGTGCCAGCAGGGGAATAGAGACCCAGTACTTC.